Shown below are 9 T cell receptor beta chains from a single sample sequenced in a study of T cells in Graves' hyperthyroidism and ophthalmopathy. RNA transcripts served as the template for amplifying TCR beta CDR3 regions. First-round RT-PCR targeting the TCR CDR3 was performed with the HTBI primer set. TCRdb passed the multiplex PCR reads through MiXCR, listing each CDR3 protein once. Of approximately 330,000 distinct CDR3 sequences in the sample, roughly a fifth were seen once. Sequencing input: blood. Every receptor here comes from a woman between 50 and 59 years old with Graves' hyperthyroidism.

The chain couples TRBV5-1 to TRBJ2-5; TRBD2 matches at 9 bases. Germline V gene data show CDR1 as SGHRS and CDR2 as YFSETQ. The CDR3 is 15 amino acids. The J segment lost 2 bases and the V segment lost 0 bases, leaving 2 bases of the junction unmatched. The CDR3 bases are TGCGCCAGCAGCTTGGGTAGCGGGGGACAAGAGACCCAGTACTTC. This encodes CASSLGSGGQETQYF.

This chain uses TRBV2 with TRBJ2-3; 8 positions match TRBD2. Per the germline V gene, CDR1 is SNHLY and CDR2 is FYNNEI. The V gene end was trimmed by 5 bases and the J gene end by 3 bases; junction bases not matched to a gene: 13. This CDR3 comprises 17 residues. The CDR3: CASSLGSGREETDTQYF. The CDR3 DNA is TGTGCCAGCAGTTTGGGATCCGGGCGGGAGGAGACAGATACGCAGTATTTT.

The J gene is TRBJ2-7, the V gene TRBV5-4; 7 positions agree with TRBD1. This CDR3 has 14 amino acids. Germline loops: CDR1 SGHNT, CDR2 YYREEE (reference sequence). With V trimmed by 0 bases and J by 10 bases, 10 bases remained unmatched. The CDR3 coding sequence is TGTGCCAGCAGCTTGGCCGCAAGGGGGCCAGAACAGTACTTC. It encodes CASSLAARGPEQYF.

The chain combines TRBV6-1 with TRBJ2-2; perhaps D is TRBD1 or TRBD2 (5 bases each). Trimming shortened V by 4 bases and J by 6 bases, and 18 bases separated the two germline ends. Germline CDR1 and CDR2: MNHNS and SASEGT. This CDR3 has 16 amino acids. The CDR3 loop is CASSAQPGPPAGELFF. The DNA for the CDR3 is TGTGCCAGCAGTGCCCAACCGGGGCCCCCCGCCGGGGAGCTGTTTTTT.

This clonotype was recorded many times. The V and J genes are TRBV27 and TRBJ1-2, with 7 bases that match TRBD1. The germline V gene encodes CDR1 MNHEY and CDR2 SMNVEV (reference sequence). This CDR3 spans 14 amino acids. With 4 bases clipped from V and 4 bases from J, the junction kept 6 bases outside the gene matches. CDR3 amino acids: CASSSGQESYGYTF. The CDR3, as DNA: TGTGCCAGCAGTTCTGGACAGGAGTCCTATGGCTACACCTTC.

This clonotype was seen a few times. The J gene is TRBJ1-2, the V gene TRBV15, with D maybe TRBD1 (6 bases). Germline values: CDR1 LNHNV, CDR2 YYDKDF (reference sequence). The CDR3 is made up of 16 amino acids. V gave up 3 bases and J gave up 4 bases, with 18 bases separating them. CDR3 protein: CATSSPGGAGSYGYTF. CDR3 nucleotides: TGTGCCACCAGCAGTCCCGGGGGGGCTGGGAGCTATGGCTACACCTTC.

V is TRBV19 and J is TRBJ2-1; D unresolved. The CDR3 contains 10 residues. V lost 5 bases to trimming and J lost 7 bases, with 3 bases between them. In germline, CDR1 is LNHDA, CDR2 SQIVND (reference sequence). The CDR3 coding sequence is TGTGCCAGTAGTCAAAATGAGCAGTTCTTC. It yields the protein CASSQNEQFF. Together with reference TRBV19 and TRBJ2-1, the CDR3 gives the full variable domain: DGGITQSPKYLFRKEGQNVTLSCEQNLNHDAMYWYRQDPGQGLRLIYYSQIVNDFQKGDIAEGYSVSREKKESFPLTVTSAQKNPTAFYLCASSQNEQFFGPGTRLTVL.

This clonotype was detected many times. The CDR3 nucleotides are TGTGCCTGGAGTGTACGGGGGACAGGGCCTCAGCCCCAGCATTTT. Its protein product is CAWSVRGTGPQPQHF. V gene TRBV30 combines with J gene TRBJ1-5, with TRBD1 matching over 9 bases. Unmatched junction bases numbered 6, after V lost 0 bases and J lost 6 bases. The CDR3 runs 15 residues. The germline gives CDR1 GTSNPN, CDR2 SVGIG (reference sequence).

This clonotype turned up a few times. Possible read error: a much larger clone is one base away. The genes are TRBV12-3 or TRBV12-4 and TRBJ2-7; unclear D gene. The CDR3 has 10 residues. Written as DNA, the CDR3 is TGTGCCAGCAGTTTCTACGGGCAGTACTTC. This codes for CASSFYGQYF.